What follows are 20 T cell receptor beta chains derived from one specimen sequenced in a study of blood T cell repertoires in COVID-19. Only in-frame clones appear in the TCRdb table, and some are missing; sequencing was by immunoSEQ multiplex PCR. The table includes around 200,000 clones, 80% to 90% detected once. Sample: peripheral blood. The receptors come from a human donor with active or convalescent COVID-19. The donor label of this sample is uncertain.

The chain employs TRBV28 and TRBJ1-5; D may be TRBD1 (6 bases). With 3 bases removed from V and 6 bases from J, the gap between germline ends came to 15 bases. Germline values: CDR1 MDHEN, CDR2 SYDVKM. CDR3 length: 15 residues. The CDR3 DNA is TGTGCCAGCAGTTTCCCCGGGACATATCCTCAGCCCCAGCATTTT. Amino acids: CASSFPGTYPQPQHF.

This clone was detected once. The rearrangement links TRBV6-5 to TRBJ2-7, with 10 bases identical to TRBD2. There are 16 residues in the CDR3. CDR1 and CDR2 (germline): MNHEY, SVGAGI. J lost 6 bases, V lost 0 bases, and 8 bases had no gene match. The CDR3 region is CASSYSKAGGPAEQYF. CDR3 DNA: TGTGCCAGCAGTTACTCCAAAGCGGGAGGGCCCGCCGAGCAGTACTTC.

The V and J genes are TRBV7-6 and TRBJ2-3, with 8 bases aligning to TRBD2. This CDR3 is built from 16 residues. Germline V lookup: CDR1 SGHVS, CDR2 FNYEAQ. The V segment lost 1 base and the J segment 4 bases; nucleotides outside the gene matches: 7. The CDR3 DNA reads as TGTGCCAGCAGCTTAGGTAGCGGGGCCGTGGCAGATACGCAGTATTTT. Protein: CASSLGSGAVADTQYF.

This chain joins TRBV6-9 and TRBJ1-5; a possible D gene is TRBD1 (5 bases). V was cut by 5 bases and J by 0 bases, with 11 bases left in between. The CDR3 extends over 15 amino acids. CDR1 is MNHGY and CDR2 is SVAAGI in the germline V gene. This chain's CDR3 is CASSRGVDSNQPQHF. The CDR3 coding sequence is TGTGCCAGCAGTCGGGGGGTCGATAGCAATCAGCCCCAGCATTTT.

This rearrangement joins TRBV19 to TRBJ2-1; 13 bases are shared with TRBD2. Germline-derived CDR1 and CDR2 are LNHDA and SQIVND (reference sequence). The trim removed 2 bases at V and 11 bases at J, leaving 9 bases unmatched. The CDR3 runs to 16 residues. Here the CDR3 DNA reads TGTGCCAGTAGTATATTACTAGCGGGAGGGGCTAGGCAGCAGTTCTTC. This gives the protein CASSILLAGGARQQFF. Full variable domain (rest looked up from reference TRBV19 and TRBJ2-1): DGGITQSPKYLFRKEGQNVTLSCEQNLNHDAMYWYRQDPGQGLRLIYYSQIVNDFQKGDIAEGYSVSREKKESFPLTVTSAQKNPTAFYLCASSILLAGGARQQFFGPGTRLTVL.

V usage is TRBV11-2 and J usage is TRBJ2-7; 8 bases map to TRBD2. This CDR3 comprises 16 residues. The V and J ends lost 5 bases and 0 bases, in that order; junction bases with no gene match: 9. Germline V gene sequence: CDR1 SGHAT, CDR2 FQNNGV. The CDR3 DNA sequence: TGTGCCAGCAGCAGAGGGGGACTAGGAACCTCCTACGAGCAGTACTTC. This encodes CASSRGGLGTSYEQYF.

This sequence joins TRBV6-2 or TRBV6-3 and TRBJ2-4; weak D call: TRBD2 (5 bases). V was pared by 2 bases and J by 0 bases, with 8 bases between. CDR3 length: 15 amino acids. Looked up from germline, CDR1 is MNHEY and CDR2 is SVGEGT. The CDR3 region is CASSYRGLAKNIQYF. For the CDR3, the DNA is TGTGCCAGCAGTTACCGGGGTCTAGCCAAAAACATTCAGTACTTC.

V usage is TRBV6-5 and J usage is TRBJ2-1, with 7 bases that match TRBD1. V lost 2 bases, J lost 4 bases, and 2 bases stayed unmatched. The CDR3 totals 14 residues. Germline V gene data show CDR1 as MNHEY and CDR2 as SVGAGI. The CDR3 bases are TGTGCCAGCAGTTACGGGACAGATTACAATGAGCAGTTCTTC. Translated: CASSYGTDYNEQFF.

This chain joins TRBV3-1 (or the pseudogene TRBV3-2) and TRBJ2-3, with D uncertain. The V and J ends lost 5 bases and 0 bases respectively, with 6 bases between them. This CDR3 spans 13 amino acids. CDR1 and CDR2 from the germline V gene are LGHDT and YNNKEL (reference sequence). CDR3 nucleotide sequence: TGTGCCAGCAGCTCCTCTAGCACAGATACGCAGTATTTT. The encoded protein is CASSSSSTDTQYF.

The V gene is TRBV4-2, the J gene TRBJ2-7; D remains unclear. The germline gives CDR1 LGHNA, CDR2 YNFKEQ. The V end lost 1 base, the J end lost 4 bases, and 8 bases lay between the germline ends. The CDR3 loop spans 13 amino acids. The CDR3 spells CASSQGVQYEQYF. In DNA, the CDR3 is TGTGCCAGCAGCCAAGGTGTTCAGTACGAGCAGTACTTC.

The chain uses TRBV6-5 and TRBJ2-5; TRBD1 might be the D (6 bases). The CDR3 sequence is 15 residues long. The germline V gene encodes CDR1 MNHEY and CDR2 SVGAGI. Trimming took off 0 bases at V and 2 bases at J, with 10 bases between the two ends. CDR3 region: CASSYSGALQETQYF. As DNA, the CDR3 is TGTGCCAGCAGTTACTCGGGGGCTCTACAAGAGACCCAGTACTTC.

The V and J genes are TRBV7-8 and TRBJ2-1; 14 bases agree with TRBD2. V lost 0 bases and J lost 10; bases outside the gene matches: 5. The CDR3 sequence is 16 residues long. Germline CDR1 and CDR2: SGHVS and FQNEAQ. The DNA of the CDR3 is TGTGCCAGCAGCTTAGCCAGACTAGCGGGAGGGAGGGAGCAGTTCTTC. Translation gives CASSLARLAGGREQFF. The variable domain in full, completed from reference TRBV7-8 and TRBJ2-1, reads GAGVSQSPRYKVAKRGQDVALRCDPISGHVSLFWYQQALGQGPEFLTYFQNEAQLDKSGLPSDRFFAERPEGSVSTLKIQRTQQEDSAVYLCASSLARLAGGREQFFGPGTRLTVL.

The rearrangement uses TRBV29-1 and TRBJ2-4; the D gene is possibly TRBD1 (6 bases). V lost 7 bases and J lost 4, with 14 bases in between. The CDR3 has 13 amino acids. Germline V gene data show CDR1 as SQVTM and CDR2 as ANQGSEA. The CDR3 sequence: CSDPTGAKNIQYF. DNA for the CDR3: TGCAGCGACCCGACAGGAGCAAAAAACATTCAGTACTTC. The whole variable domain, filled in from reference TRBV29-1 and TRBJ2-4, reads SAVISQKPSRDICQRGTSLTIQCQVDSQVTMMFWYRQQPGQSLTLIATANQGSEATYESGFVIDKFPISRPNLTFSTLTVSNMSPEDSSIYLCSDPTGAKNIQYFGAGTRLSVL.

V gene TRBV7-7 combines with J gene TRBJ2-3; D may be TRBD1 (5 bases). This CDR3 is 17 amino acids long. Trimming pared 5 bases from V and 2 bases from J, leaving 20 bases between. Per the germline V gene, CDR1 is SSHAT and CDR2 is FNYEAQ (reference sequence). This chain's CDR3 is CASSHTADSPPTDTQYF. CDR3 DNA: TGTGCCAGCAGCCATACAGCCGACAGCCCTCCCACAGATACGCAGTATTTT.

The rearrangement joins TRBV14 to TRBJ2-5; D gene ambiguous. Between the trimmed V and J ends, which lost 1 base and 4 bases, there was a span of 13 bases. CDR1 is SGHDN, CDR2 FVKESK, per germline. The CDR3 length is 15 residues. CDR3 sequence (DNA): TGTGCCAGCAGCCAAGGTCTTGTAATGGCAGAGACCCAGTACTTC. Translation: CASSQGLVMAETQYF.

V usage is TRBV2 and J usage is TRBJ2-7, with D possibly TRBD1 on 5 matching bases. The germline gives CDR1 SNHLY, CDR2 FYNNEI. This CDR3 is built from 12 residues. Trimming took off 7 bases at V and 2 bases at J, with 9 bases between the two ends. CDR3 amino acids: CASTRQTYEQYF. In DNA, the CDR3 is TGTGCCAGCACTAGACAGACCTACGAGCAGTACTTC.

The CDR3: CASSLSVGGETQYF. CDR3 in DNA: TGCGCCAGCAGCTTGTCGGTAGGGGGAGAGACCCAGTACTTC. The V gene is TRBV5-1, the J gene TRBJ2-5; D perhaps matches TRBD1 (6 bases). The germline V gene has CDR1 SGHRS and CDR2 YFSETQ. V shed 1 base and J shed 4 bases, with 11 bases lying between them. CDR3 length: 14 amino acids.

The chain uses TRBV7-9 and TRBJ1-2, with D possibly matching TRBD1 (6 bases). The CDR3 runs to 13 residues. Germline values: CDR1 SEHNR, CDR2 FQNEAQ (reference sequence). Trimming shortened V by 7 bases and J by 2 bases, and 11 bases separated the two germline ends. DNA for the CDR3: TGTGCCAGCACCCGGACAGAAAACTATGGCTACACCTTC. Encoded protein: CASTRTENYGYTF.

The rearrangement uses TRBV13 and TRBJ2-7; D gene ambiguous. The germline CDR1 and CDR2 sequences are PRHDT and FYEKMQ (reference sequence). V dropped 6 bases and J dropped 0 bases, with 9 bases sitting between them. The CDR3 totals 13 residues. The CDR3 DNA sequence: TGTGCCAGCAGTCCCGGGTACTCCTACGAGCAGTACTTC. Its translation is CASSPGYSYEQYF.

Written as DNA, the CDR3 is TGTGCCAGCAGCTTAACTAGCGGGAGCCGCGGAAGGTCCTACAATGAGCAGTTCTTC. This gives the protein CASSLTSGSRGRSYNEQFF. V usage is TRBV7-8 and J usage is TRBJ2-1; 11 bases align to TRBD2. Germline-derived CDR1 and CDR2 are SGHVS and FQNEAQ. J lost 1 base, V lost 2 bases, and 10 bases had no gene match. This CDR3 comprises 19 residues.